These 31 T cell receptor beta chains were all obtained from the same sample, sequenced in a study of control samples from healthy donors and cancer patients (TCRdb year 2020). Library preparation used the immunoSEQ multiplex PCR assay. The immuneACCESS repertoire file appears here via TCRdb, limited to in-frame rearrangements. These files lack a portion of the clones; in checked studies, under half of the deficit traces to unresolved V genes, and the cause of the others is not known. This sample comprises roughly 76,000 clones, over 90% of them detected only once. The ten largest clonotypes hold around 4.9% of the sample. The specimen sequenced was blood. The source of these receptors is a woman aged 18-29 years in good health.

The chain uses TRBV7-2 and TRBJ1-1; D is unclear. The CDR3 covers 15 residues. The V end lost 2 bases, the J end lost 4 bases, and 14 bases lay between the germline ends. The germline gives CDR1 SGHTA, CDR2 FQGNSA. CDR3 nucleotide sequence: TGTGCCAGCAGCTTACCGTACCCGTTGGGCACTGAAGCTTTCTTT. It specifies CASSLPYPLGTEAFF.

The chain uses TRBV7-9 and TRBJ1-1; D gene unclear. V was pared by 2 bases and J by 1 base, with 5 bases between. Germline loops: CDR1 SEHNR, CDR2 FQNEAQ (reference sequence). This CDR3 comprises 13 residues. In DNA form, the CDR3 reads TGTGCCAGCAGCTTACGAGCGAACACTGAAGCTTTCTTT. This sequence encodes CASSLRANTEAFF.

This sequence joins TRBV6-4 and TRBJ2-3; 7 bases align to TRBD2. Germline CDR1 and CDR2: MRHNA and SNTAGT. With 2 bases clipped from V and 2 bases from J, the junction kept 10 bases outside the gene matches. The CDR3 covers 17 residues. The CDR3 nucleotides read TGTGCCAGCAGTGACGCTTGGGAGGGGTCGAACACAGATACGCAGTATTTT. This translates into CASSDAWEGSNTDTQYF.

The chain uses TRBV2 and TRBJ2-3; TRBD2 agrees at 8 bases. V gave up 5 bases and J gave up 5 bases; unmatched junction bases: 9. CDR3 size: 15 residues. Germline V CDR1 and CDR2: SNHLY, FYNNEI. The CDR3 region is CASSRSGGQVDTQYF. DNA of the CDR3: TGTGCCAGCAGTCGATCGGGGGGGCAGGTAGATACGCAGTATTTT.

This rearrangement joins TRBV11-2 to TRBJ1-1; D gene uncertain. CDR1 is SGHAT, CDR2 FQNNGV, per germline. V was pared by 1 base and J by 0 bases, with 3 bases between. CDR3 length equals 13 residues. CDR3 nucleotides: TGTGCCAGCAGCTTAGGGGTGAACACTGAAGCTTTCTTT. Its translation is CASSLGVNTEAFF. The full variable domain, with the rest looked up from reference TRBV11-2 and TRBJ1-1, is EAGVAQSPRYKIIEKRQSVAFWCNPISGHATLYWYQQILGQGPKLLIQFQNNGVVDDSQLPKDRFSAERLKGVDSTLKIQPAKLEDSAVYLCASSLGVNTEAFFGQGTRLTVV.

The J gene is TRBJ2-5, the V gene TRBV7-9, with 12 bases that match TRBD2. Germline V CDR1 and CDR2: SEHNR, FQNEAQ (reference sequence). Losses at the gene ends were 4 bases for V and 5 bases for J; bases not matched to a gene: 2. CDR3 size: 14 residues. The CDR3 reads CASSSGLAGETQYF. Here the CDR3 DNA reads TGTGCCAGCAGCTCCGGACTAGCGGGGGAGACCCAGTACTTC.

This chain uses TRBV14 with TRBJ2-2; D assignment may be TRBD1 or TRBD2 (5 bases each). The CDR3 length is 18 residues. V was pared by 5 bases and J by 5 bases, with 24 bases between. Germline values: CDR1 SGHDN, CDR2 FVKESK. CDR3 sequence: CASSTKGITRWGTGELFF. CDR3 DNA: TGTGCCAGCAGCACCAAGGGTATAACGCGGTGGGGGACCGGGGAGCTGTTTTTT.

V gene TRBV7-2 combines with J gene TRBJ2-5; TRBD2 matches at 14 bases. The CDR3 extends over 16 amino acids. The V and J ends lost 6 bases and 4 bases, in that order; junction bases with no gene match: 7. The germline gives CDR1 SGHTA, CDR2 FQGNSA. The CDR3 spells CASRTGTSGGRETQYF. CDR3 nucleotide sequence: TGTGCCAGCAGGACCGGGACTAGCGGGGGCCGAGAGACCCAGTACTTC.

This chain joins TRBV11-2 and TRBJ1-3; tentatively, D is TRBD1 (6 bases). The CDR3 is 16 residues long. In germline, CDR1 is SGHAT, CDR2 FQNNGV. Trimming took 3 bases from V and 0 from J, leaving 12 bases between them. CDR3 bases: TGTGCCAGCAGCTTTGTGGGGGCGAGCTCTGGAAACACCATATATTTT. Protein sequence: CASSFVGASSGNTIYF.

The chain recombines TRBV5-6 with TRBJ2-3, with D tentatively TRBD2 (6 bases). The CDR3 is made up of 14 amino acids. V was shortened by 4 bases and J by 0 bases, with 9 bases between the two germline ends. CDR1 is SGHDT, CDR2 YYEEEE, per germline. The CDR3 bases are TGTGCCAGCAGCCCGGGGAGGAGCACAGATACGCAGTATTTT. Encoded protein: CASSPGRSTDTQYF.

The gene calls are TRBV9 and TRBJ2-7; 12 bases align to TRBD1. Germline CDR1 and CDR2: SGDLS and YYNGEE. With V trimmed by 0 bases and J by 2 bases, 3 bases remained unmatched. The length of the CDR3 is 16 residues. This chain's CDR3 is CASSVGGTGGAYEQYF. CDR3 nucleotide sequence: TGTGCCAGCAGCGTAGGCGGGACAGGGGGCGCCTACGAGCAGTACTTC.

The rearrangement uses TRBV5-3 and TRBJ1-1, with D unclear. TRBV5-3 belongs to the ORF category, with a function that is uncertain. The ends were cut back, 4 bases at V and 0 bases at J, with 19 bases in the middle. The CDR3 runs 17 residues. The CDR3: CARSALTATNMNTEAFF. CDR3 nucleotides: TGTGCCAGAAGCGCATTGACGGCTACTAACATGAACACTGAAGCTTTCTTT.

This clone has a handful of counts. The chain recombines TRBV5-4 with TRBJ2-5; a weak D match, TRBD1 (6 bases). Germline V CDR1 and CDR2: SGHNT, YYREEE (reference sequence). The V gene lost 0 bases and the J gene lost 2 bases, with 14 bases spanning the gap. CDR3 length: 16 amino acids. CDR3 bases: TGTGCCAGCAGCTTGGTAGGGGGTCGGACACAAGAGACCCAGTACTTC. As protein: CASSLVGGRTQETQYF.

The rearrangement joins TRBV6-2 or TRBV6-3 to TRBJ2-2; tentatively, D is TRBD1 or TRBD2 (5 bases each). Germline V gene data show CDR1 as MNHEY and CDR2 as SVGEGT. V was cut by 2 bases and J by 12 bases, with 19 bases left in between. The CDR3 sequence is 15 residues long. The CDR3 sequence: CASSYRDGIHLKLFF. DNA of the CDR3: TGTGCCAGCAGTTACCGGGACGGAATACACCTGAAGCTGTTTTTT.

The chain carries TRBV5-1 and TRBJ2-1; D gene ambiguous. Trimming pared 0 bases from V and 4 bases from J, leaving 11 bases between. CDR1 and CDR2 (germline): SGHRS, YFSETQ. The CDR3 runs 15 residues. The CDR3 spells CASSLGDWGYNEQFF. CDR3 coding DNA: TGCGCCAGCAGCTTGGGGGATTGGGGATACAATGAGCAGTTCTTC.

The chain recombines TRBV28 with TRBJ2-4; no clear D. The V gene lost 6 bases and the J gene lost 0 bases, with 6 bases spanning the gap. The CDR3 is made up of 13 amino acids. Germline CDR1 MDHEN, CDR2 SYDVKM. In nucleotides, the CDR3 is TGTGCCAGCAGGGACCTAGCCAAAAACATTCAGTACTTC. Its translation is CASRDLAKNIQYF.

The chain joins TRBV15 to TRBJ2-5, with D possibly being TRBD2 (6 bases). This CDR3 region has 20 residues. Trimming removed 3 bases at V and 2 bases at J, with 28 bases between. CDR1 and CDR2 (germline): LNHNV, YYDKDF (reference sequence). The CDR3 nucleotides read TGTGCCACCAGCAGCGAAGCATTAGGGAGCGAAAGCGGGTCACAAGAGACCCAGTACTTC. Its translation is CATSSEALGSESGSQETQYF.

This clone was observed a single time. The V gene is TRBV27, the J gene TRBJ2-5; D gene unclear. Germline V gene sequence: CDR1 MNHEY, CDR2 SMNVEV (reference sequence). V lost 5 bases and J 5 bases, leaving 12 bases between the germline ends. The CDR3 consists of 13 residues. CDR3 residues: CASSPRLWETQYF. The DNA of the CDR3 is TGTGCCAGCAGTCCACGGTTGTGGGAGACCCAGTACTTC.

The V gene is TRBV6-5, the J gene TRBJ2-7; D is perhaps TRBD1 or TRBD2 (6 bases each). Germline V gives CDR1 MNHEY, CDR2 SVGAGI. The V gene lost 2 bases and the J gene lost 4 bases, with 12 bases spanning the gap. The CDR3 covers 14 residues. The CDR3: CASSYGRGRYEQYF. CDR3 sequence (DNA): TGTGCCAGCAGTTACGGTCGGGGGCGATACGAGCAGTACTTC.

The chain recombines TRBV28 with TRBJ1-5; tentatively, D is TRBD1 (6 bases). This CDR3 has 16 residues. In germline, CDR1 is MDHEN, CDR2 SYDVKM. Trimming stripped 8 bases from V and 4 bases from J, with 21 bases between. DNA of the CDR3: TGTGCCAGCGAGGTATGGGGGGTAGGGGGTAATCAGCCCCAGCATTTT. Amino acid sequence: CASEVWGVGGNQPQHF.

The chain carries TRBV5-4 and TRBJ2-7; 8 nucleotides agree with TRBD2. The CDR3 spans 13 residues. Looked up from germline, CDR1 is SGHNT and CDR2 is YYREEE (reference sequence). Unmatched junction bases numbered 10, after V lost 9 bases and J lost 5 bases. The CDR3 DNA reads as TGTGCCACAACCGGGAGCGGGAGAAACGAGCAGTACTTC. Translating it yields CATTGSGRNEQYF.

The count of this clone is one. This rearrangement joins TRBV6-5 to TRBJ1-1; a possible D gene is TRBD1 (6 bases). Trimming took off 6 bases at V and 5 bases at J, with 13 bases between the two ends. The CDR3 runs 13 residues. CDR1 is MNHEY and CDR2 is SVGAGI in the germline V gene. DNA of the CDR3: TGTGCCAGCAGCTACAGGGTGGGGACTGAAGCTTTCTTT. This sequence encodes CASSYRVGTEAFF.

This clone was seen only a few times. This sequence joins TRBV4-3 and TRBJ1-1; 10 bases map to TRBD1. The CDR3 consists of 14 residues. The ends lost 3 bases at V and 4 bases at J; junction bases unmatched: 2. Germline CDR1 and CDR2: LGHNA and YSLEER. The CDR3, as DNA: TGCGCCAGCAGCCATGGACAGGGGGGCACTGAAGCTTTCTTT. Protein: CASSHGQGGTEAFF.

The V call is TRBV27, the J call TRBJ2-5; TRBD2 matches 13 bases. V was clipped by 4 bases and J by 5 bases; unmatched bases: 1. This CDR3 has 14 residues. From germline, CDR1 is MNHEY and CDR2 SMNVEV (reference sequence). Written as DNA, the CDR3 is TGTGCCAGCAGTTGGGGACTAGCGGGGGAGACCCAGTACTTC. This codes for CASSWGLAGETQYF.

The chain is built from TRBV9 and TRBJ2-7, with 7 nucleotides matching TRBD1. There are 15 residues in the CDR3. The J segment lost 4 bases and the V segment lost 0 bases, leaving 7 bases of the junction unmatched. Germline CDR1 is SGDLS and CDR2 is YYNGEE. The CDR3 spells CASSVGQGQIYEQYF. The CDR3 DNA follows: TGTGCCAGCAGCGTAGGTCAGGGACAGATATACGAGCAGTACTTC.

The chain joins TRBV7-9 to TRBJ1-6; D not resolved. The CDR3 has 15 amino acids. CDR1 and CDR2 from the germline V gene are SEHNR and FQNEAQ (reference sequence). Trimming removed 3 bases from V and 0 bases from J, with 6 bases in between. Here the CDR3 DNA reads TGTGCCAGCAGCTTCGATAGCTCCTATAATTCACCCCTCCACTTT. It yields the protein CASSFDSSYNSPLHF.

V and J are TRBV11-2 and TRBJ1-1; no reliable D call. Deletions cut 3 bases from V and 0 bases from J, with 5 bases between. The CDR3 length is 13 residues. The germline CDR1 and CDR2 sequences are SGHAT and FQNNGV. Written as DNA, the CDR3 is TGTGCCAGCAGCTTTAGAGTGAACACTGAAGCTTTCTTT. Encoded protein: CASSFRVNTEAFF.

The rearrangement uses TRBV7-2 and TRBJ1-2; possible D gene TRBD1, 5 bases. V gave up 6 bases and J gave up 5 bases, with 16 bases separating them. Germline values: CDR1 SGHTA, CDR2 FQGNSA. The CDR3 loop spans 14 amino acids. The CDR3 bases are TGTGCCAGCAGGTTACCGAGGACAACTTATGGCTACACCTTC. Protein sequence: CASRLPRTTYGYTF.

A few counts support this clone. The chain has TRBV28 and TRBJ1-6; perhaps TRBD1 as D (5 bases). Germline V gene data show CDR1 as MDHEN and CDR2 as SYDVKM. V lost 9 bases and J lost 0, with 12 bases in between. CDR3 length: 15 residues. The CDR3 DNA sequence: TGTGCCAGTTGGGGGGGGAGCTCCTATAATTCACCCCTCCACTTT. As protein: CASWGGSSYNSPLHF.

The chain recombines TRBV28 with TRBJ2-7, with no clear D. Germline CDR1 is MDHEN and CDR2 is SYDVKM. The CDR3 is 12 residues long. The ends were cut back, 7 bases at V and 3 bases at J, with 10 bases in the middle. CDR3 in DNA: TGTGCCAGCATAGGGTCCAACTACGAGCAGTACTTC. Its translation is CASIGSNYEQYF.

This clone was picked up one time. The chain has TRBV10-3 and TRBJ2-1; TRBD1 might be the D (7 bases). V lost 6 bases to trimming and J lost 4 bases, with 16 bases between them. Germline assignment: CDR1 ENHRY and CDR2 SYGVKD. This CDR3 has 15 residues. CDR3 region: CAIRSGGTAYNEQFF. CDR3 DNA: TGTGCCATCAGGTCGGGCGGGACAGCTTACAATGAGCAGTTCTTC.